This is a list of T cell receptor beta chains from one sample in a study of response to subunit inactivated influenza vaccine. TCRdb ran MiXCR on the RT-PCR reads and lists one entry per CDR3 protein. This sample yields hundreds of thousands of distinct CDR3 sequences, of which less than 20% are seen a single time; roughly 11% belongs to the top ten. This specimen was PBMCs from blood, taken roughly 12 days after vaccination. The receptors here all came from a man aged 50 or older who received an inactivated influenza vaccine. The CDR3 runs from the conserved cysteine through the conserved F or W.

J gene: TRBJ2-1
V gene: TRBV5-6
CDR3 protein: CASSLRLNEQFF

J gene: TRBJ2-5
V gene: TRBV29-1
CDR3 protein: CSVDWGTQETQYF

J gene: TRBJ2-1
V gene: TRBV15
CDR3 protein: CATSRVARIGEQFF

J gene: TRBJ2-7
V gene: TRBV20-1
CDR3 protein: CSASNQGYEQYF

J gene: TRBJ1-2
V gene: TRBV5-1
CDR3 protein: CASSQAQANYGYTF

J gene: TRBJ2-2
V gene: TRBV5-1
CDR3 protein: CASSLQRTQHGELFF

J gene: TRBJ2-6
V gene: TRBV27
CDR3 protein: CASSTSGANVLTF

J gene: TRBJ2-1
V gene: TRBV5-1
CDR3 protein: CASSFPGTSGGYNEQFF

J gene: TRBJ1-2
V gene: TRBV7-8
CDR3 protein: CASSLGQPYGYTF

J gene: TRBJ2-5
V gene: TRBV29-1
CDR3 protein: CSVSGGLGETQYF

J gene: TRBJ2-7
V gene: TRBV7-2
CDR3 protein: CASSSGLSYEQYF

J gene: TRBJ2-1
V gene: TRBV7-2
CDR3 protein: CASSEGLPGEREQFF

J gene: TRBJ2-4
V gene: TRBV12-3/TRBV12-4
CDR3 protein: CASSRQVGAKNIQYF

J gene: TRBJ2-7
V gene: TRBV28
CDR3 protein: CASRPGAPTTLYEQYF

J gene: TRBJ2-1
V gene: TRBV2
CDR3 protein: CASKAPGQVYNEQFF

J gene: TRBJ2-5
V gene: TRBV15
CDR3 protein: CATSRTTLSTQETQYF

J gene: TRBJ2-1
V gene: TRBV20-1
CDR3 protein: CSASKGQGDNEQFF

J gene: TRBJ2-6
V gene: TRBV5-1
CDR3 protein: CASSYPIPGQENSGANVLTF

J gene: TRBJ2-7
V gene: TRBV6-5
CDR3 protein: CASSYDYRLYEQYF